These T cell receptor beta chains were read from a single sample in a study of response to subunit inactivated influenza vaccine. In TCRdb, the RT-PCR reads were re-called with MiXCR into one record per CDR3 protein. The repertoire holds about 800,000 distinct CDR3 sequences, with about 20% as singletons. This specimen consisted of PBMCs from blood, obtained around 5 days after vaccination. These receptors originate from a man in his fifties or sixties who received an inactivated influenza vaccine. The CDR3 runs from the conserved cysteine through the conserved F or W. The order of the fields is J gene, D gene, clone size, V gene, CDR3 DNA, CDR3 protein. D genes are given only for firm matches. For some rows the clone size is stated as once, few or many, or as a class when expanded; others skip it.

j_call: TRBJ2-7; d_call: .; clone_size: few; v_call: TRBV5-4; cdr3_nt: TGTGCCAGCAGCTTGTTTCTGGGGGACGAGCAGTACTTC; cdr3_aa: CASSLFLGDEQYF
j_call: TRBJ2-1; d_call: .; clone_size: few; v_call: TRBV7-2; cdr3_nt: TGTGCCAGCAGACAGCGAGACACAGGGAGGCGTCTTCGGAGCAATGAGCAGTTCTTC; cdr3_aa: CASRQRDTGRRLRSNEQFF
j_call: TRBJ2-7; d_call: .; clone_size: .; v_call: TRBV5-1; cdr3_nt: TGCGCCAGCAGCACCGGTGTACGGACCTACGAGCAGTACTTC; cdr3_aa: CASSTGVRTYEQYF
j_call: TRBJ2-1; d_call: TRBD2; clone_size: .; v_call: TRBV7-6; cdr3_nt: TGTGCCAGCAGCTTACATAGGAGTAGCGGGAGTTTCAATGAGCAGTTCTTC; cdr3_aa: CASSLHRSSGSFNEQFF
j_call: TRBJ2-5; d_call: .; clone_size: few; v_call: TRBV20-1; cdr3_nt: TGCAGTGCTCCCCGTCGGGGGGCAAACCAAGAGACCCAGTACTTC; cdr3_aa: CSAPRRGANQETQYF
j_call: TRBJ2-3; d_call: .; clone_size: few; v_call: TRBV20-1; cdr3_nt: TGCAGTGCTCAGCCCCTTCTCGACCGGGGGACGCAGTATTTT; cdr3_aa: CSAQPLLDRGTQYF
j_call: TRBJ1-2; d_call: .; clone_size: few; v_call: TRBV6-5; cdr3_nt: TGTGCCAGCAGTTACTACAGTGGGGTCGTCTATGGCTACACCTTC; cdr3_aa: CASSYYSGVVYGYTF
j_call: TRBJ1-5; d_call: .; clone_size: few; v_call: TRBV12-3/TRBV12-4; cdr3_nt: TGTGCCAGCAGTTTACTGGGGGATCAGCCCCAGCATTTT; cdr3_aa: CASSLLGDQPQHF
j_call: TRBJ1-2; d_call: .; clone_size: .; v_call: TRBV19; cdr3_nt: TGTGCCAGTAGTGGGAGTATCCGGACAGACTATGGCTACACCTTC; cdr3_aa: CASSGSIRTDYGYTF
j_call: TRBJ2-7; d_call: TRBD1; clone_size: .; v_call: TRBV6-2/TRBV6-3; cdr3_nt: TGTGCCAGCAGAAGACAGGGGCCAAATCTCGGGTACGAGCAGTACTTC; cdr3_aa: CASRRQGPNLGYEQYF
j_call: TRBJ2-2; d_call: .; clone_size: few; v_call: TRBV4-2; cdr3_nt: TGTGCCAGCAGCCAAGATTTCGGAGACACCGGGGAGCTGTTTTTT; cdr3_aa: CASSQDFGDTGELFF
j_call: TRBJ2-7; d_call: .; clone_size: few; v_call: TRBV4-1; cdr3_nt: TGCGCCAGCAGCCAAGGTGGCAGTAGCTCCTACGAGCAGTACTTC; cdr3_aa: CASSQGGSSSYEQYF
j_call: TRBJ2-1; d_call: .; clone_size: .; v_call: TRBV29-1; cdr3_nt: TGCAGCGTGATAGCCTCCCTCAATGAGCAGTTCTTC; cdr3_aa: CSVIASLNEQFF
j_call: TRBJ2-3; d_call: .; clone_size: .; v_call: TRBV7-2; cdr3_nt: TGTGCCAGCAGCTTTGGGATTGAGACAGATACGCAGTATTTT; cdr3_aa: CASSFGIETDTQYF
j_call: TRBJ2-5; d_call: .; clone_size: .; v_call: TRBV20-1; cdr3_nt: TGCAGTGCTAGGTCAGGGCGCCAAGAGACCCAGTACTTC; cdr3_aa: CSARSGRQETQYF
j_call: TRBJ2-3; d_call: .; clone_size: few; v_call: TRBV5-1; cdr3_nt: TGCGCCAGCCGCGAGCGATCCGGACTCACGCATACGCAGTATTTT; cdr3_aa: CASRERSGLTHTQYF
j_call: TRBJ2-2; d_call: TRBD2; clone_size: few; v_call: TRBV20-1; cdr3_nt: TGCAGTGCTTGGGGACTAGCGGGAGGGGCGGCGAACACCGGGGAGCTGTTTTTT; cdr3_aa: CSAWGLAGGAANTGELFF
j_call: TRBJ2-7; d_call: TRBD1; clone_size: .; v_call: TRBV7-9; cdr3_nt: TGTGCCAGCAGCTTAGAACAGGGGGCGCGATACGAGCAGTACTTC; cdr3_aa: CASSLEQGARYEQYF
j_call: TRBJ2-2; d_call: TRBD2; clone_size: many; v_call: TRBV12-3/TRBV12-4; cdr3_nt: TGTGCCAGCAGCCGACTAGCGGGAGGCACCGGGGAGCTGTTTTTT; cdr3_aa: CASSRLAGGTGELFF
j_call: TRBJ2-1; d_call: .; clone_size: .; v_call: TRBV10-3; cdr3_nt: TGTGCCATCTCCTTAGGGGGGGCACGCGATGAGCAGTTCTTC; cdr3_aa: CAISLGGARDEQFF
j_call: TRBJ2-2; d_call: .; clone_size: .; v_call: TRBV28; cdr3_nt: TGTGCCAGCAGTTTAAAACCGAACACCGGGGAGCTGTTTTTT; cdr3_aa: CASSLKPNTGELFF
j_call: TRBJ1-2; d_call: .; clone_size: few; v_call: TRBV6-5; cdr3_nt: TGTGCCAGCAGTTACTCCGGCACTTTCTATGGCTACACCTTC; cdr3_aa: CASSYSGTFYGYTF
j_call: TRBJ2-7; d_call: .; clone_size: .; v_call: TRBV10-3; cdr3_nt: TGTGCCATCAGCGCGGGAAACTCCTACGAGCAGTACTTC; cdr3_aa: CAISAGNSYEQYF
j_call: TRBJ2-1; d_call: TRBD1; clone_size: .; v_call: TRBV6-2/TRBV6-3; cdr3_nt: TGTGCCAGCAGTCCCCCCAGGGGGTACAATGAGCAGTTCTTC; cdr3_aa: CASSPPRGYNEQFF
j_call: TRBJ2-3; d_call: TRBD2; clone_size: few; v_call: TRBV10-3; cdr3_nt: TGTGCCATCAGTGAGGCGGACGGCGGGGGGCGCACAGATACGCAGTATTTT; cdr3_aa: CAISEADGGGRTDTQYF
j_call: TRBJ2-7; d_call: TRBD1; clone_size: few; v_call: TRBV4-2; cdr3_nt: TGTGCCAGCAGCCAACTGGACAGGGGTGCCTACGAGCAGTACTTC; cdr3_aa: CASSQLDRGAYEQYF
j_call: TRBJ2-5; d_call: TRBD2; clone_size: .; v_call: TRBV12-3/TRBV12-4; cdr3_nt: TGTGCCAGCAGCCCGTTCGCTAGCGGGAGGGAGACCCAGTACTTC; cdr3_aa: CASSPFASGRETQYF
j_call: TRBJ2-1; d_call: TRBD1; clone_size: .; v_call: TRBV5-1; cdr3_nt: TGCGCCAGCAGCTTCGGGCGGGACAGGGGGCTGAATGAGCAGTTCTTC; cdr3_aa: CASSFGRDRGLNEQFF
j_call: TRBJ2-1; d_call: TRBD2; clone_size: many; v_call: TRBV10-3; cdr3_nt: TGTGCCATCAGTGAGTCGATCATTAGCGGGAGAGGGCCCGATGAGCAGTTCTTC; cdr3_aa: CAISESIISGRGPDEQFF